This T cell receptor beta chain originates from a study of blood T cells in healthy people across ages. The germline gives CDR1 KGHSH, CDR2 LQKENI. V was clipped by 3 bases and J by 0 bases, with 11 bases between them. CDR3 size: 15 residues. A second PCR, run for about 6 to 12 cycles, used a sample-barcoded 5' primer plus a J-beta primer mix. TCRdb analysed the 5' RACE reads with MiXCR anew, one entry per CDR3 protein. The sample includes about 1.5 million distinct CDR3 sequences, roughly 43% of them seen just once. The TCR comes from a woman aged 18-29 years in good health. The chain carries TRBV18 and TRBJ2-5; D perhaps matches TRBD1 (6 bases). Sequencing was done on a sample of blood. For the CDR3, the DNA is TGTGCCAGCTCACCGGGAGACAGGCACCAAGAGACCCAGTACTTC. Translation: CASSPGDRHQETQYF.